These 4 T cell receptor beta chains were sequenced from one sample in a study of early T cells in non-severe SARS-CoV-2 infection. One entry per CDR3 protein, called by TCRdb with MiXCR from the 5' RACE reads. The data show approximately 71,000 distinct CDR3 sequences, 9.5% to 13% seen once. The sequenced material came from whole blood. The receptors derive from an adult who was a healthcare worker with PCR-confirmed SARS-CoV-2 infection or an uninfected control (not recorded which).

This clonotype was seen more than once but under ten times. J is TRBJ2-5 and V is TRBV11-2, with D uncertain. CDR3 length: 12 residues. The V and J ends lost 5 bases and 5 bases respectively, with 9 bases between them. In germline, CDR1 is SGHAT, CDR2 FQNNGV. The DNA for the CDR3 is TGTGCCAGCAGCCATGCCATCGAGACCCAGTACTTC. This encodes CASSHAIETQYF.

This clonotype has more than one count but fewer than ten. V usage is TRBV18 and J usage is TRBJ2-1; D tentatively fits TRBD1 or TRBD2 (5 bases each). V dropped 3 bases and J dropped 2 bases, with 5 bases sitting between them. Germline V gene sequence: CDR1 KGHSH, CDR2 LQKENI. The CDR3 length is 13 residues. CDR3 coding DNA: TGTGCCAGCTCACCGGGGGCCTACAATGAGCAGTTCTTC. Amino acid sequence: CASSPGAYNEQFF. Full variable domain (missing parts from reference TRBV18 and TRBJ2-1): NAGVMQNPRHLVRRRGQEARLRCSPMKGHSHVYWYRQLPEEGLKFMVYLQKENIIDESGMPKERFSAEFPKEGPSILRIQQVVRGDSAAYFCASSPGAYNEQFFGPGTRLTVL.

This clonotype occurred once. This chain connects TRBV28 to TRBJ2-5; 9 bases agree with TRBD1. The CDR3 is made up of 13 amino acids. CDR1 is MDHEN, CDR2 SYDVKM, per germline. Trimming cost V 3 bases and J 6 bases; bases outside gene matches: 2. The CDR3 DNA is TGTGCCAGCAGTTTTGGACAGGGGCAGACCCAGTACTTC. Its translation: CASSFGQGQTQYF.

DNA for the CDR3: TGCAGTGCTAGGCGGGCTAGCGGGAGAAATGAGCAGTTCTTC. Translating it yields CSARRASGRNEQFF. The rearrangement joins TRBV20-1 to TRBJ2-1; TRBD2 matches 10 bases. Germline V gene sequence: CDR1 DFQATT, CDR2 SNEGSKA (reference sequence). The CDR3 is 14 residues long. Losses at the gene ends were 3 bases for V and 7 bases for J; bases not matched to a gene: 6.